This is a list of T cell receptor beta chains from one sample in a study of T-cell reconstitution after alpha-beta-depleted transplantation in children. TCRdb re-derived calls from the PCR reads in MiXCR, one entry per CDR3 protein. The top ten clones hold 28% of a sample with about a million distinct CDR3 sequences, 25% to 30% of them seen once. The material sequenced was PBMCs, mostly from graft donor cells, taken 360 days after TCRalphabeta/CD19-depleted stem cell transplant. These receptors came from a boy younger than two who had a stem cell transplant for SCID, so the T cells may come from the graft donor. The conserved cysteine and the conserved F or W are not part of the CDR3 here. The order of the fields is J gene, V gene, clone size, CDR3 protein. Clone size, where shown, is once, few, many, or a class for clones that have expanded.

>TRBJ2-5|TRBV6-5|.
ASSYADGRGETQY
>TRBJ2-3|TRBV7-6|few
ASSLGGQLRTDTQY
>TRBJ2-1|TRBV12-3/TRBV12-4|.
ASILSSSGGFHNEQF
>TRBJ2-1|TRBV19|few
ASSMSLYEQF
>TRBJ2-1|TRBV7-9|.
ASRQGLAGVNEQF
>TRBJ2-2|TRBV9|few
ASSQREGGTGELF
>TRBJ2-7|TRBV2|.
ASSGFLFDSSYEQY
>TRBJ2-1|TRBV19|.
ASSIQTWRRDNEQF
>TRBJ1-1|TRBV5-6|.
ASSRTAGARNTEAF
>TRBJ2-5|TRBV28|few
ASSLRVGTQY
>TRBJ2-7|TRBV5-1|.
ASSLEPGREQY
>TRBJ2-7|TRBV20-1|.
SASTSGTGGIEQY
>TRBJ2-1|TRBV5-1|few
ASSIAYNEQF
>TRBJ2-2|TRBV7-2|few
ASSLARTAGELF
>TRBJ1-5|TRBV28|.
ASSSNRWTDSNQPQH
>TRBJ2-5|TRBV11-2|.
ASSSYGGPETQY
>TRBJ2-2|TRBV12-3/TRBV12-4|few
ASSPQKVNTGELF
>TRBJ2-7|TRBV5-1|few
ASSFRGVRADEQY
>TRBJ2-7|TRBV20-1|.
SAKGAMDYEQY
>TRBJ1-2|TRBV20-1|.
SASRVGQRKKNYGYT
>TRBJ2-5|TRBV15|.
ATSTRPTAFQETQY
>TRBJ2-1|TRBV4-3|.
ASSQDLLGVGHNEQF
>TRBJ2-7|TRBV7-2|.
ASSRPRTVIPYEQY
>TRBJ2-7|TRBV5-1|few
ASSLEWGPGEQY
>TRBJ2-3|TRBV7-2|few
ASSGRLVSTDTQY
>TRBJ2-4|TRBV24-1|few
ATSDSGLAKNIQY
>TRBJ2-3|TRBV4-1|.
ASSQATRSDTQY
>TRBJ2-5|TRBV15|.
ATSRSRGHVWQETQY
>TRBJ2-7|TRBV2|few
ASIAGLAGVLSSYEQY
>TRBJ2-3|TRBV20-1|many
SARRDRADTQY
>TRBJ1-5|TRBV27|.
ASSSLQGWSNQPQH
>TRBJ2-3|TRBV28|few
ASSSSTSGSTDTQY
>TRBJ2-1|TRBV4-1|.
ASSQTPSSGFSYNEQF
>TRBJ1-1|TRBV6-1|.
ASSRLPGNTEAF
>TRBJ1-6|TRBV25-1|.
ASNKRTGDNSPLH
>TRBJ2-7|TRBV20-1|.
SAKSPKSQYEQY
>TRBJ2-7|TRBV9|few
ASSPGTHPIYEQY